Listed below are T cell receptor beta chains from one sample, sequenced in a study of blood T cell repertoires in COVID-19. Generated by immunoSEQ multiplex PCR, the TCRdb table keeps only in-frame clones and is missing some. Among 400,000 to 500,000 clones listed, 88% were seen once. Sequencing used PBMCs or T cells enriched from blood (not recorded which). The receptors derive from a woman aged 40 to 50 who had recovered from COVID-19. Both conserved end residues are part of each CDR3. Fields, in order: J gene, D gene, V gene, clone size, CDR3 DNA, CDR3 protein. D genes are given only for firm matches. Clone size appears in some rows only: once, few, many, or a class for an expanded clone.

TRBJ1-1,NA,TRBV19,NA,TGTGCCAGTAGCCCGACAGTATTGAACACTGAAGCTTTCTTT,CASSPTVLNTEAFF
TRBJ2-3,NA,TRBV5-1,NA,TGCGCCAGCAGCCCGGGACTGGATACGCAGTATTTT,CASSPGLDTQYF
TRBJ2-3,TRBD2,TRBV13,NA,TGTGCCAGCAGCTTGGTTGTAGCGGGAGTTCGCGCAGATACGCAGTATTTT,CASSLVVAGVRADTQYF
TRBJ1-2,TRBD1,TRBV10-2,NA,TGCGCCAGCAGTGAGTCAATCGACAGGGTAGTAAATGGCTACACCTTC,CASSESIDRVVNGYTF
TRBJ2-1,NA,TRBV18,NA,TGTGCCAGCTGGGACGACAGGTCGACGGTCTACAATGAGCAGTTCTTC,CASWDDRSTVYNEQFF
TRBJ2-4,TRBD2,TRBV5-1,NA,TGCGCCAGCAGCTCCGGGACTACAGAAAACATTCAGTACTTC,CASSSGTTENIQYF
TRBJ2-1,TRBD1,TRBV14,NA,TGTGCCAGCAGCCGTCTGGGACAGTCCTACAATGAGCAGTTCTTC,CASSRLGQSYNEQFF
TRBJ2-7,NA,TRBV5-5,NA,TGTGCCAGCAGCGCATTTACAGACGAGCAGTACTTC,CASSAFTDEQYF
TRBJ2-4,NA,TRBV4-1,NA,TGCGCCAGCAGCCAAGCGGACAGAAAAAACATTCAGTACTTC,CASSQADRKNIQYF
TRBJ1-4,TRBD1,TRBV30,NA,TGTGCCTGGAGTGTAGGAGGGGGCAGTGAAAAACTGTTTTTT,CAWSVGGGSEKLFF
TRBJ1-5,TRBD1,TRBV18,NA,TGTGCCAGCTCACGCACAGGGGGCAATCAGCCCCAGCATTTT,CASSRTGGNQPQHF
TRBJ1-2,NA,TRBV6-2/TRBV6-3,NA,TGTGCCAGCAGTTCGGGACAAAACTATGGCTACACCTTC,CASSSGQNYGYTF
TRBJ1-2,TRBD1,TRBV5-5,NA,TGTGCCAGCAGCTTAAGGACAGGGGGAGGTGGCTACACCTTC,CASSLRTGGGGYTF
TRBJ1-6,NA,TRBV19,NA,TGTGCCAGTAGTTCACAGGGTTATTCACCCCTCCACTTT,CASSSQGYSPLHF
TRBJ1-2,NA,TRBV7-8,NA,TGTGCCAGCAGCCCGACTGAAAATAACTATGGCTACACCTTC,CASSPTENNYGYTF
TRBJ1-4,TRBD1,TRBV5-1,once,TGCGCCAGCAGACCTACAGGGGGTGGTGAAAAACTGTTTTTT,CASRPTGGGEKLFF
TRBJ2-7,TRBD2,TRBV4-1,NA,TGCGCCAGCAGCACCGGGACTAGTATCTACGAGCAGTACTTC,CASSTGTSIYEQYF
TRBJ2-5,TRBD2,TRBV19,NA,TGTGCCAGTAGTACCGAACTAGCGGGAGCCGCTGAGACCCAGTACTTC,CASSTELAGAAETQYF
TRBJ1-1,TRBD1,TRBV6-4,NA,TGTGCCAGCAATTGGGGGACAGGAGATGAGGGGGGCACTGAAGCTTTCTTT,CASNWGTGDEGGTEAFF
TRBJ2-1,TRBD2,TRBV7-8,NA,TGTGCCAGCAGCTGGAGGGAACTAGCGAGCGATGAGCAGTTCTTC,CASSWRELASDEQFF
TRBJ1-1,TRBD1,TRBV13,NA,TGTGCCAGCAGCTTAGGGCAGGGGGCCGTGGCTTTCTTT,CASSLGQGAVAFF
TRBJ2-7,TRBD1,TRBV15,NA,TGTGCCACCAGCAGCCCCCGACAGGGCGGATACGAGCAGTACTTC,CATSSPRQGGYEQYF
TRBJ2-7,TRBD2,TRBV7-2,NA,TGTGCCAGCAGCACCAGCGGGAGCCACTACGAGCAGTACTTC,CASSTSGSHYEQYF
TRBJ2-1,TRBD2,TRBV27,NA,TGTGCCAGCAGTTGGACTAGAGGGTGGAATGAGCAGTTCTTC,CASSWTRGWNEQFF
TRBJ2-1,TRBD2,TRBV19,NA,TGTGCCAGTAGTCCCAGACTAGCGTCTTCCTACAATGAGCAGTTCTTC,CASSPRLASSYNEQFF
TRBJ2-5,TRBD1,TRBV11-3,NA,TGTGCCAGCAGCGCCCGGACAGGGAGCCGACAAGAGACCCAGTACTTC,CASSARTGSRQETQYF
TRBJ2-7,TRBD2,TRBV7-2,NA,TGTGCCAGCAGCTTAGAGAGCGGGAGGGCCATCGAGCAGTACTTC,CASSLESGRAIEQYF
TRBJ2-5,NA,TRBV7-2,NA,TGTGCCAGCAGCCATTCAACTTTAGGGGCAGAGACCCAGTACTTC,CASSHSTLGAETQYF
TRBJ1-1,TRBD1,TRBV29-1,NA,TGCAGCATCATATGGGGGGCAGGGGGAGAGAACACTGAAGCTTTCTTT,CSIIWGAGGENTEAFF
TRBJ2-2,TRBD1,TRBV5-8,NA,TGTGCCAGCGGGGACAGGGAAAGGACCGGGGAGCTGTTTTTT,CASGDRERTGELFF
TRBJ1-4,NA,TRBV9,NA,TGTGCCAGCAGCCCTCCCTCCGAGGAAAAACTGTTTTTT,CASSPPSEEKLFF
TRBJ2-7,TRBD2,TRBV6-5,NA,TGTGCCAGCAGTTACTCGAGCGGGAGCGGGTACGAGCAGTACTTC,CASSYSSGSGYEQYF
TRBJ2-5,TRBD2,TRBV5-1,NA,TGCGCCAGCAGCTTGGCCCTGTTACTAGCGCCCGAGCAAGAGACCCAGTACTTC,CASSLALLLAPEQETQYF
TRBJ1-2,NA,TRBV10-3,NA,TGTGCCAGCGGAGAGGTGAGGCCCGGCTACACCTTC,CASGEVRPGYTF
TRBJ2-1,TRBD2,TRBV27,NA,TGTGCCAGCAGTTTCTTGTCGGGAGGGGGGAATGAGCAGTTCTTC,CASSFLSGGGNEQFF
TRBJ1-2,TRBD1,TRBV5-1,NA,TGCGCCAGCAGCTCGACGACAGGGGCCGGCTACACCTTC,CASSSTTGAGYTF
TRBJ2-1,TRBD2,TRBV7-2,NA,TGTGCCAGCAGACTAGCGGGAGGGCCCTCCAATGAGCAGTTCTTC,CASRLAGGPSNEQFF
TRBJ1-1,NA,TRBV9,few,TGTGCCAGCAGGGAGATGAACACTGAAGCTTTCTTT,CASREMNTEAFF
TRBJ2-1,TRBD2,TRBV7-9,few,TGTGCCAGCAGCGTCCTAAATTGGGCGGGAGGAGAGCAGTTCTTC,CASSVLNWAGGEQFF
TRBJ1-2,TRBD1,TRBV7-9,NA,TGTGCCAGCAGCGACAGGGGAGTCAGCTATGGCTACACCTTC,CASSDRGVSYGYTF
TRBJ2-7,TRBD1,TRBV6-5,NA,TGTGCCAGCAGTTCCATCCCGGGACAGGGGGACTACGAGCAGTACTTC,CASSSIPGQGDYEQYF
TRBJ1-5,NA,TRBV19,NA,TGTGCCAGTTCCGACAGGACCAATCAGCCCCAGCATTTT,CASSDRTNQPQHF
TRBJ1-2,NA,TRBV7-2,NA,TGTGCCAGCAGCTTCGTGGCAGGGGTAGTTAGCTACACCTTC,CASSFVAGVVSYTF
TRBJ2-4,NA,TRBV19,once,TGTGCCAGTAGTATACCCCGACAGTATCTAGCCAAAAACATTCAGTACTTC,CASSIPRQYLAKNIQYF
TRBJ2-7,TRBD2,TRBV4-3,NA,TGCGCCAGCAGCCAAGATAGTATGGCTAGCGGATACGAGCAGTACTTC,CASSQDSMASGYEQYF
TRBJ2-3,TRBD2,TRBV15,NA,TGTGCCACCAGCAGAGGGGATGCGGGACTAGGCACAGATACGCAGTATTTT,CATSRGDAGLGTDTQYF
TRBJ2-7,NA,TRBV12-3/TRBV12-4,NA,TGTGCCAGCAACCGACAAGGCGTATTGAAGCAGTACTTC,CASNRQGVLKQYF
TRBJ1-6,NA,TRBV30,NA,TGTGCCTCCGCGGGGGCGTCTTATAATTCACCCCTCCACTTT,CASAGASYNSPLHF
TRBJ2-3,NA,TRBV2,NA,TGTGCCAGCAGTGAAGCTCTAACGACAGATACGCAGTATTTT,CASSEALTTDTQYF
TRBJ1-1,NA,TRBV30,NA,TGTGCCTGGATAACCCGGACTCTGAACACTGAAGCTTTCTTT,CAWITRTLNTEAFF